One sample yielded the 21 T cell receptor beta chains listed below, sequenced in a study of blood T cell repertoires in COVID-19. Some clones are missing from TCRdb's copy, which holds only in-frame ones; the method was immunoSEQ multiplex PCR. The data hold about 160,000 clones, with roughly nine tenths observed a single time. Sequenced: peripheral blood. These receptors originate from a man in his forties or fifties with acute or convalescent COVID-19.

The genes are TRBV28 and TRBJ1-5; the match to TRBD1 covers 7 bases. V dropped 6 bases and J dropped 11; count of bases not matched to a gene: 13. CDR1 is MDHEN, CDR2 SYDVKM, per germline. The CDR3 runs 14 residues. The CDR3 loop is CASSADRAWGAQHF. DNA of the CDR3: TGTGCCAGCAGCGCTGACAGGGCATGGGGGGCCCAGCATTTT.

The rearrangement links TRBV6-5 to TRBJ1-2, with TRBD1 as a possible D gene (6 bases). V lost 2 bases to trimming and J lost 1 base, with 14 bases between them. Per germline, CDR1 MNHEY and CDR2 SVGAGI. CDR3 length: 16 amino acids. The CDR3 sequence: CASSYVDSRRNYGYTF. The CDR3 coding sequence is TGTGCCAGCAGTTACGTGGACAGCAGACGTAACTATGGCTACACCTTC.

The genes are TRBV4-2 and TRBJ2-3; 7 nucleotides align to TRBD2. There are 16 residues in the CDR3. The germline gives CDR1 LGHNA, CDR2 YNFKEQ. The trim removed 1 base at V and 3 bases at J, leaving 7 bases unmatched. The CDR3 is CASSQVAGEATDTQYF. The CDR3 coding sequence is TGTGCCAGCAGCCAAGTTGCGGGAGAGGCGACAGATACGCAGTATTTT.

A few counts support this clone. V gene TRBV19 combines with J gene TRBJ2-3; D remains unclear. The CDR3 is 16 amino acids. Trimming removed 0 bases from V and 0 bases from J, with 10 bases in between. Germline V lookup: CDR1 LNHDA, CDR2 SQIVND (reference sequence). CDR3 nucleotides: TGTGCCAGTAGTATAGATCCAGTTTCTAGCACAGATACGCAGTATTTT. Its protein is CASSIDPVSSTDTQYF.

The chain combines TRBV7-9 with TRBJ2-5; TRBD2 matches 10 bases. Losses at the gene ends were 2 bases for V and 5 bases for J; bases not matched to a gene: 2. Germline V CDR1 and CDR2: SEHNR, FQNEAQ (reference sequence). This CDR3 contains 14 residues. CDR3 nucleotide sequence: TGTGCCAGCAGCTTATCTAGCGGGAGTGAGACCCAGTACTTC. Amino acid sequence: CASSLSSGSETQYF.

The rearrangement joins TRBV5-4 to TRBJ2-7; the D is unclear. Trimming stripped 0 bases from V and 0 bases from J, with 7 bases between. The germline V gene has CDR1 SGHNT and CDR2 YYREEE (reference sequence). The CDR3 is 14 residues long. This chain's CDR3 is CASSLERSSYEQYF. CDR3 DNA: TGTGCCAGCAGCTTGGAGAGGTCCTCCTACGAGCAGTACTTC. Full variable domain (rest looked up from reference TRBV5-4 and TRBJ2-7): ETGVTQSPTHLIKTRGQQVTLRCSSQSGHNTVSWYQQALGQGPQFIFQYYREEENGRGNFPPRFSGLQFPNYSSELNVNALELDDSALYLCASSLERSSYEQYFGPGTRLTVT.

This chain's CDR3 is CASSLTSGSASNEQFF. CDR3 bases: TGCGCCAGCAGCCTGACTAGCGGGAGTGCCTCCAATGAGCAGTTCTTC. This chain links TRBV5-1 with TRBJ2-1, with 12 positions matching TRBD2. CDR1 is SGHRS and CDR2 is YFSETQ in the germline V gene. The CDR3 runs to 16 residues. V was pared by 4 bases and J by 6 bases, with 8 bases of the junction left unmatched.

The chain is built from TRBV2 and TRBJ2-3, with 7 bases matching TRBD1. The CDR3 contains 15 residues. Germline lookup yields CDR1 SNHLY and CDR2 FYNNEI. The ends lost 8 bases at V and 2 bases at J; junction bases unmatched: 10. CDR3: CASDPGQPYTDTQYF. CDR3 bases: TGTGCCAGCGATCCGGGACAGCCATACACAGATACGCAGTATTTT.

The CDR3 loop is CASSPQGQGVNGYTF. The CDR3 DNA sequence: TGTGCCAGCAGCCCACAGGGACAGGGGGTTAATGGCTACACCTTC. This rearrangement joins TRBV7-8 to TRBJ1-2, with 11 nucleotides matching TRBD1. Germline CDR1 and CDR2: SGHVS and FQNEAQ. The junction had 8 bases not matched to a gene; V was cut back by 5 bases and J by 6 bases. The CDR3 runs 15 residues.

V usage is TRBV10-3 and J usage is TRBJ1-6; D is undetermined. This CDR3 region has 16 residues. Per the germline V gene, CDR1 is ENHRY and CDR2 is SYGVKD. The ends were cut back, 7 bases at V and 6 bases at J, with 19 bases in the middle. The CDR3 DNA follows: TGTGCCATCACGGGTAGCTTGGGAGATCGTAATTCACCCCTCCACTTT. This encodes CAITGSLGDRNSPLHF.

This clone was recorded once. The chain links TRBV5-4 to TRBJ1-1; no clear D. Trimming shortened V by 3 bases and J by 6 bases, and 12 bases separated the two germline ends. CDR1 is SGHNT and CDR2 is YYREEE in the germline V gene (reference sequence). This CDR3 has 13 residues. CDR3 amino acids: CASSSIAQPEAFF. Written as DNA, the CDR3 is TGTGCCAGCAGCTCCATAGCGCAACCTGAAGCTTTCTTT.

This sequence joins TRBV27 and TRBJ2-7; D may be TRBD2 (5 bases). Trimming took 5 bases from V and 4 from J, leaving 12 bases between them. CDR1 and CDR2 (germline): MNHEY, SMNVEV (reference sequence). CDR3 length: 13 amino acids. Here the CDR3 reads CASSLKTGYEQYF. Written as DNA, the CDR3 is TGTGCCAGCAGTCTTAAGACGGGATACGAGCAGTACTTC.

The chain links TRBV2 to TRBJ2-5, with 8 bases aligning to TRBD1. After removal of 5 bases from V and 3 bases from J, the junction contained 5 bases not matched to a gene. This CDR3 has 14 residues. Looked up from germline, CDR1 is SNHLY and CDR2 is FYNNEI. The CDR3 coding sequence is TGTGCCAGCAGTAACAGGGGGTTTGAAGAGACCCAGTACTTC. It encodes CASSNRGFEETQYF.

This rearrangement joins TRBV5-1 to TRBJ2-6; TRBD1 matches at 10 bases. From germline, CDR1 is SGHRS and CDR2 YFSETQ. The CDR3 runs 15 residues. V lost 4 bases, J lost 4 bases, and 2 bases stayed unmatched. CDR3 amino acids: CASSRQGAGANVLTF. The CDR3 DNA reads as TGCGCCAGCAGCAGACAGGGGGCGGGGGCCAACGTCCTGACTTTC.

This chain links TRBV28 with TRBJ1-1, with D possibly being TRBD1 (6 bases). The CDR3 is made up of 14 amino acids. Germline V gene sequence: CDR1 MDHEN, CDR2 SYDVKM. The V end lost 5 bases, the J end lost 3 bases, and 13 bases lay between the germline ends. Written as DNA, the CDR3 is TGTGCCAGCAGTATAAACAGGGCCCACACTGAAGCTTTCTTT. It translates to CASSINRAHTEAFF.

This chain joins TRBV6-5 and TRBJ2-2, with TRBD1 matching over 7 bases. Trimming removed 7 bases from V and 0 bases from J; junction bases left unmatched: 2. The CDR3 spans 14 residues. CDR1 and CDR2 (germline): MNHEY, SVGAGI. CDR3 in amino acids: CASKGGPNTGELFF. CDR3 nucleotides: TGTGCCAGCAAAGGGGGCCCGAACACCGGGGAGCTGTTTTTT.

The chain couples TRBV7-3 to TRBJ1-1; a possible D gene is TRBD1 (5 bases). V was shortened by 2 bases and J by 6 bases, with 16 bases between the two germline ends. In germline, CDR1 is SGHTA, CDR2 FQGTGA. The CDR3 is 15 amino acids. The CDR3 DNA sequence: TGTGCCAGCAGCTTATGGCGATCAGGGAAAGCTGAAGCTTTCTTT. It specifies CASSLWRSGKAEAFF.

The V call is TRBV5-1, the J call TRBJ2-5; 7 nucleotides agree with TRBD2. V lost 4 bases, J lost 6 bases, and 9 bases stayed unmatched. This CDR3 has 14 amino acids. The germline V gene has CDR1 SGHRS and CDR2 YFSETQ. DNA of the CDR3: TGCGCCAGCAGCCCTGGGAGGGAGCACCAGACCCAGTACTTC. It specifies CASSPGREHQTQYF.

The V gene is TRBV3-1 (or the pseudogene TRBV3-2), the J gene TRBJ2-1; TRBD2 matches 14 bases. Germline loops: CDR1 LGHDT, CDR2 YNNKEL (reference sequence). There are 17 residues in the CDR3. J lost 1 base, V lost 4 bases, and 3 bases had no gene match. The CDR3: CASSLGTSGSSYNEQFF. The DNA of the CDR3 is TGTGCCAGCAGCCTGGGGACTAGCGGGAGTTCCTACAATGAGCAGTTCTTC.

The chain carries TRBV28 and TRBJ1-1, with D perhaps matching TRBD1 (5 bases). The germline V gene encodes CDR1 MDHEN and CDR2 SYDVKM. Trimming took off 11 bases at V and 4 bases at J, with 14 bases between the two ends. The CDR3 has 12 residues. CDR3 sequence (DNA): TGTGCCGGCCAGGGCAGCTTCACTGAAGCTTTCTTT. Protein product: CAGQGSFTEAFF.

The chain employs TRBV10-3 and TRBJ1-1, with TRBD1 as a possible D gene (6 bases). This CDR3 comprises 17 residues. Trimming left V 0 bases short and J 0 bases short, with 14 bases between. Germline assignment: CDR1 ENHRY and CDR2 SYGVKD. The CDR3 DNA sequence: TGTGCCATCAGTGAGTCGTGGCAGGGGAATTTGAACACTGAAGCTTTCTTT. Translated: CAISESWQGNLNTEAFF.